This TCR beta chain appears in the sequencing data of a study of T cell responses to AZD1222 COVID-19 vaccine. The CDR3 is 12 residues long. Between the trimmed V and J ends, which lost 7 bases and 2 bases, there was a span of 9 bases. Assay: immunoSEQ multiplex PCR; the TCRdb copy retains only in-frame clones and omits some. This repertoire shows 150,000 to 200,000 clones, around 94% found once; its top ten account for around 3.6%. This TCR was recovered from an adult who received the MenACWY meningococcal vaccine as a control. The chain has TRBV12-3 or TRBV12-4 and TRBJ2-7; D perhaps matches TRBD1 (6 bases). The specimen was peripheral blood, collected 28 days after the second dose of the MenACWY control vaccine. In DNA, the CDR3 is TGTGCCAGCACCCGGGACACCTACGAGCAGTACTTC. Translation gives CASTRDTYEQYF.